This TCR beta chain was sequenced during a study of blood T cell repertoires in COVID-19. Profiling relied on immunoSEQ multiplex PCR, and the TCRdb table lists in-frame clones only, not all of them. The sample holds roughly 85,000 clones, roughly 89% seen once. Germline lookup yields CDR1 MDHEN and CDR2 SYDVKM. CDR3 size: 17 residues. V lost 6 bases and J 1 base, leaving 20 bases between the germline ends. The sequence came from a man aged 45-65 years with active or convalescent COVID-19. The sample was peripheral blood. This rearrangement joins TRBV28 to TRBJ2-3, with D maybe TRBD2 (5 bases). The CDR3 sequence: CASSPIGPGWGTDTQYF. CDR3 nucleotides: TGTGCCAGCAGCCCTATTGGACCGGGATGGGGCACAGATACGCAGTATTTT.